This is a list of T cell receptor beta chains from one sample in a study of PD-1 blockade in classical Hodgkin lymphoma. Repertoires were generated with immunoSEQ multiplex PCR, while TCRdb's copy carries only in-frame clones and drops some. The sample comprises 90,000 to 120,000 clones, roughly nine tenths of which are singletons, and roughly 21% rests with the top ten. Sample: peripheral blood mononuclear cells (PBMCs), taken before the second cycle of nivolumab. These receptors all come from a human donor with classical Hodgkin lymphoma. CDR3s include the opening cysteine and the closing phenylalanine or tryptophan. Fields, in order: clone size, V gene, D gene, J gene, CDR3 protein, CDR3 DNA. A D gene is named only where the DNA matches it firmly. Not all rows give a size; the values are once, few, many and, for expanded clones, a class.

size: .
V: TRBV19
D: .
J: TRBJ1-2
CDR3: CASSYGGGPLNYGYTF
DNA: TGTGCCAGTAGTTATGGGGGGGGACCCCTTAACTATGGCTACACCTTC

size: .
V: TRBV28
D: .
J: TRBJ2-5
CDR3: CASSLPRELQETQYF
DNA: TGTGCCAGCAGTTTACCCCGGGAACTCCAAGAGACCCAGTACTTC

size: .
V: TRBV6-1
D: TRBD1
J: TRBJ2-4
CDR3: CASRTGTGVGIQYF
DNA: TGTGCCAGCAGGACCGGGACAGGGGTTGGCATTCAGTACTTC

size: .
V: TRBV2
D: .
J: TRBJ2-7
CDR3: CASVVQPAGSYEQYF
DNA: TGTGCCAGCGTGGTCCAGCCGGCAGGTTCTTACGAGCAGTACTTC

size: .
V: TRBV18
D: TRBD1
J: TRBJ2-3
CDR3: CASSPQTGSTDTQYF
DNA: TGTGCCAGCTCACCACAGACAGGGAGCACAGATACGCAGTATTTT

size: .
V: TRBV19
D: .
J: TRBJ2-2
CDR3: CASSIGGTGELFF
DNA: TGTGCCAGTAGTATAGGGGGCACCGGGGAGCTGTTTTTT

size: once
V: TRBV7-9
D: .
J: TRBJ2-3
CDR3: CASSLEVDTDTQYF
DNA: TGTGCCAGCAGCTTAGAGGTTGATACAGATACGCAGTATTTT

size: few
V: TRBV7-9
D: TRBD1
J: TRBJ1-2
CDR3: CASSSDRPPFDGYTF
DNA: TGTGCCAGCAGCTCGGACAGGCCCCCTTTCGATGGCTACACCTTC

size: .
V: TRBV5-4
D: TRBD2
J: TRBJ2-1
CDR3: CASSLGGRDNEQFF
DNA: TGTGCCAGCAGCTTGGGCGGGAGAGACAATGAGCAGTTCTTC

size: .
V: TRBV19
D: .
J: TRBJ2-1
CDR3: CASSTSRRFDEQFF
DNA: TGTGCCAGTAGTACCTCTAGACGTTTCGATGAGCAGTTCTTC

size: .
V: TRBV2
D: .
J: TRBJ2-1
CDR3: CASSFEDEQFF
DNA: TGTGCCAGCAGCTTCGAGGATGAGCAGTTCTTC

size: .
V: TRBV28
D: .
J: TRBJ2-7
CDR3: CASSLPSQPHYEQYF
DNA: TGTGCCAGCAGTTTACCGTCCCAACCGCACTACGAGCAGTACTTC